One sample yielded the 15 T cell receptor beta chains listed below, sequenced in a study of blood T cells in healthy people across ages. A second roughly 6 to 12 cycle PCR used barcoded and J-beta primers. TCRdb reprocessed the 5' RACE reads with MiXCR, giving one entry per CDR3 protein. The sample has around 780,000 distinct CDR3 sequences, just over 55% seen once. The sample comprised blood. The receptor source for this set is a man aged 35-49 years in good health.

This chain connects TRBV7-3 to TRBJ2-5; D is unresolved. The CDR3 is 15 residues long. Trimming took 1 base from V and 5 from J, leaving 14 bases between them. Germline CDR1 and CDR2: SGHTA and FQGTGA. The CDR3 DNA follows: TGTGCCAGCAGCTTAAATGGGCCTACCGGGGAGACCCAGTACTTC. Encoded protein: CASSLNGPTGETQYF.

This clonotype was counted a few times. This rearrangement joins TRBV7-2 to TRBJ2-4, with 7 bases that match TRBD2. This CDR3 has 19 residues. CDR1 SGHTA and CDR2 FQGNSA come from the germline V gene. V gave up 1 base and J gave up 0 bases; unmatched junction bases: 12. The CDR3 DNA reads TGTGCCAGCAGCTTAGAGGTTCTTCCTAGCGGTCTAGCCAAAAACATTCAGTACTTC. Translating it yields CASSLEVLPSGLAKNIQYF.

V gene TRBV27 combines with J gene TRBJ2-7; 8 nucleotides line up with TRBD1. The CDR3 loop spans 13 amino acids. CDR1 MNHEY and CDR2 SMNVEV come from the germline V gene (reference sequence). V dropped 7 bases and J dropped 3; count of bases not matched to a gene: 5. The CDR3 here is CASTRTGFYEQYF. CDR3 in DNA: TGTGCCAGCACCAGGACAGGGTTCTACGAGCAGTACTTC.

This clonotype was detected only a few times. V gene TRBV29-1 combines with J gene TRBJ2-5; D ambiguous. Trimming cost V 5 bases and J 11 bases, with 15 bases left between them. The CDR3 is made up of 11 amino acids. Germline V gene data show CDR1 as SQVTM and CDR2 as ANQGSEA. CDR3 sequence: CSVYASPEQYF. CDR3 coding DNA: TGCAGCGTTTATGCCTCCCCAGAGCAGTACTTC.

The CDR3 sequence is CASSYGQGSWGRPQETQYF. CDR3 nucleotide sequence: TGTGCCAGCAGTTACGGGCAGGGGTCCTGGGGGAGACCGCAAGAGACCCAGTACTTC. The chain has TRBV6-5 and TRBJ2-5, with D tentatively TRBD1 (6 bases). Deletions cut 2 bases from V and 2 bases from J, with 24 bases between. The CDR3 loop spans 19 amino acids. Germline CDR1 and CDR2: MNHEY and SVGAGI.

The chain couples TRBV30 to TRBJ1-5; D remains unclear. The CDR3 extends over 12 amino acids. V was trimmed by 2 bases and J by 5 bases, leaving 7 bases between them. Germline CDR1 is GTSNPN and CDR2 is SVGIG (reference sequence). CDR3 protein: CAWSSSHQPQHF. The CDR3 DNA reads TGTGCCTGGAGTTCCAGTCATCAGCCCCAGCATTTT.

This clonotype was detected a few times. This sequence joins TRBV12-5 and TRBJ1-2; 9 nucleotides align to TRBD1. The CDR3 loop spans 14 amino acids. From germline, CDR1 is LGHNT and CDR2 FRNRAP. V lost 6 bases to trimming and J lost 3 bases; unmatched junction nucleotides: 5. This chain's CDR3 is CASGGTGLDYGYTF. CDR3 coding DNA: TGTGCTAGTGGGGGGACAGGGTTGGACTATGGCTACACCTTC.

This chain connects TRBV15 to TRBJ2-7; 11 positions match TRBD2. The DNA end lines up better with TRBJ2-5; the J call may be wrong. The CDR3 contains 16 residues. Germline CDR1 LNHNV, CDR2 YYDKDF (reference sequence). As DNA, the CDR3 is TGTGCCACCAGCAGACCTAGCGGGAGGAGTGGAGAGACCCAGTACTTC. It is translated as CATSRPSGRSGETQYF.

This clonotype was seen a handful of times. The chain uses TRBV9 and TRBJ1-1, with D possibly being TRBD1 (5 bases). The CDR3 has 15 residues. The germline V gene has CDR1 SGDLS and CDR2 YYNGEE. Trimming took 0 bases from V and 5 from J, leaving 14 bases between them. CDR3 residues: CASSVDVGGRTEAFF. Here the CDR3 DNA reads TGTGCCAGCAGCGTAGACGTGGGGGGAAGAACTGAAGCTTTCTTT. The variable domain in full, completed from reference TRBV9 and TRBJ1-1, reads DSGVTQTPKHLITATGQRVTLRCSPRSGDLSVYWYQQSLDQGLQFLIQYYNGEERAKGNILERFSAQQFPDLHSELNLSSLELGDSALYFCASSVDVGGRTEAFFGQGTRLTVV.

CDR3 DNA: TGTGCCAGCAGAGAGGTGGCGAAAGAGACCCAGTACTTC. Its translation is CASREVAKETQYF. The chain recombines TRBV28 with TRBJ2-5; D gene unclear. Trimming cost V 6 bases and J 3 bases, with 11 bases left between them. Germline CDR1 is MDHEN and CDR2 is SYDVKM. The CDR3 spans 13 residues.

This clonotype has a single count. The V call is TRBV7-8, the J call TRBJ2-1, with 7 nucleotides matching TRBD2. Trimming removed 5 bases from V and 1 base from J; junction bases left unmatched: 5. This CDR3 has 15 amino acids. The V gene's germline CDR1 is SGHVS and CDR2 FQNEAQ. The CDR3 sequence: CASSTGLVSYNEQFF. Written as DNA, the CDR3 is TGTGCCAGCAGCACAGGACTAGTATCCTACAATGAGCAGTTCTTC.

The chain uses TRBV12-3 or TRBV12-4 and TRBJ1-2, with 7 positions matching TRBD1. This CDR3 spans 15 amino acids. The V segment lost 6 bases and the J segment 6 bases; nucleotides outside the gene matches: 13. The CDR3 is CASSFDRAVANGYTF. The CDR3 DNA reads TGTGCCAGCAGCTTCGACAGGGCGGTAGCAAATGGCTACACCTTC.

This clonotype was observed a handful of times. J is TRBJ1-6 and V is TRBV12-3 or TRBV12-4; 10 bases are shared with TRBD1. The junction had 8 bases not matched to a gene; V was cut back by 8 bases and J by 7 bases. This CDR3 contains 15 residues. The CDR3 DNA is TGTGCCAGCTCCCCCCCGGGACAGGGGAATTCACCCCTCCACTTT. Its translation is CASSPPGQGNSPLHF.

This clonotype was picked up many times. The chain combines TRBV20-1 with TRBJ2-3, with a possible D match to TRBD2 (7 bases). Germline CDR1 and CDR2: DFQATT and SNEGSKA (reference sequence). The CDR3 is 16 amino acids. V gave up 4 bases and J gave up 2 bases, with 19 bases separating them. The CDR3 protein is CSATKLRGALTDTQYF. The CDR3 coding sequence is TGCAGTGCTACAAAACTTCGGGGGGCCCTCACAGATACGCAGTATTTT.

V usage is TRBV7-2 and J usage is TRBJ2-4; D is possibly TRBD1 (6 bases). Trimming removed 2 bases from V and 5 bases from J, with 13 bases in between. Germline CDR1 and CDR2: SGHTA and FQGNSA. The CDR3 extends over 15 amino acids. CDR3 nucleotide sequence: TGTGCCAGCAGCTTATCCCTGACAGGAGAAAACATTCAGTACTTC. The encoded protein is CASSLSLTGENIQYF.